The clone carrying this T cell receptor (beta chain) was seen a few times. Per the study methods: Amplification of reference gene primers provided the estimated nucleated cell counts. The method was immunoSEQ multiplex PCR; TCRdb's version includes in-frame clones alone and lacks a portion of them. V and J calls and clone size are given by that table; D and trimming were obtained from the DNA. Here the sample spans about 98,000 clones, around 80% being singletons. J lost 6 bases, V lost 5 bases, and 8 bases had no gene match. This CDR3 spans 15 amino acids. Germline CDR1 reads SGHRS; CDR2 reads YFSETQ. The sample originates from a study of blood T cell repertoires in COVID-19.

The sequencing sample was made of peripheral blood. This chain uses TRBV5-1 with TRBJ2-2; 9 nucleotides match TRBD1. This receptor was identified in a man aged 60 to 69 with acute or convalescent COVID-19. CDR3 coding DNA: TGCGCCAGCAGTCACGGACAGGGGCCGTCCGGGGAGCTGTTTTTT. Protein: CASSHGQGPSGELFF.